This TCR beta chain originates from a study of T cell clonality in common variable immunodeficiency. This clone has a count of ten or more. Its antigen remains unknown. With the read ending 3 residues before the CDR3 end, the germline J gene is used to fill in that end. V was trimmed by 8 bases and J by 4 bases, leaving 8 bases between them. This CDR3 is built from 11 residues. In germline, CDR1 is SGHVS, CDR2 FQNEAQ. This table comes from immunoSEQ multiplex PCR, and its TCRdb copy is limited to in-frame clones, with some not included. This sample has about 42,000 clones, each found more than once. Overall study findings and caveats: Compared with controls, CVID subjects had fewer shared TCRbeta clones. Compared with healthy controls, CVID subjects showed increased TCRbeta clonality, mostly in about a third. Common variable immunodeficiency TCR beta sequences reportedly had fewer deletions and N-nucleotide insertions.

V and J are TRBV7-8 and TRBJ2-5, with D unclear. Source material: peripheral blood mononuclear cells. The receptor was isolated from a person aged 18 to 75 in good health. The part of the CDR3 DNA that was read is TGTGCCAGCTCAGTCACAGAGACC. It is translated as CASSVTET. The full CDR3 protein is CASSVTETQYF. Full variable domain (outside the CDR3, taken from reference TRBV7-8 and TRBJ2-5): GAGVSQSPRYKVAKRGQDVALRCDPISGHVSLFWYQQALGQGPEFLTYFQNEAQLDKSGLPSDRFFAERPEGSVSTLKIQRTQQEDSAVYLCASSVTETQYFGPGTRLLVL.